What follows are 19 T cell receptor beta chains derived from one specimen sequenced in a study of CD8 T cells in ankylosing spondylitis. TCRdb redid the calling of the 5' RACE reads with MiXCR, one entry per CDR3 protein. The profile shows hundreds of thousands of distinct CDR3 sequences, roughly 25% of them singletons. Sequencing used blood, either unsorted or a sorted T cell fraction (not recorded which). The receptors here all came from a male donor with ankylosing spondylitis or in good health (not recorded which).

The CDR3 sequence: CASSVLGTPDEQYF. In DNA form, the CDR3 reads TGTGCCAGCAGCGTCCTCGGGACACCGGACGAGCAGTACTTC. The chain links TRBV13 to TRBJ2-7; the D gene is possibly TRBD1 (6 bases). The CDR3 sequence is 14 residues long. Germline V gives CDR1 PRHDT, CDR2 FYEKMQ (reference sequence). V was trimmed by 5 bases and J by 5 bases, leaving 16 bases between them.

This chain links TRBV4-2 with TRBJ2-5; D gene ambiguous. The CDR3 contains 15 residues. V dropped 1 base and J dropped 11 bases, with 20 bases sitting between them. From germline, CDR1 is LGHNA and CDR2 YNFKEQ. CDR3 amino acids: CASSQGASSREIQYF. The DNA for the CDR3 is TGTGCCAGCAGCCAAGGGGCTAGTAGTAGAGAGATTCAGTACTTC.

This clonotype came up a few times. This rearrangement joins TRBV5-5 to TRBJ2-1; perhaps D is TRBD1 or TRBD2 (6 bases each). Germline CDR1 SGHKS, CDR2 YYEKEE (reference sequence). Trimming took 0 bases from V and 5 from J, leaving 12 bases between them. The length of the CDR3 is 15 residues. CDR3 nucleotides: TGTGCCAGCAGCTTGGGGCAGGGGAGGAACAATGAGCAGTTCTTC. It yields the protein CASSLGQGRNNEQFF.

The gene calls are TRBV20-1 and TRBJ2-5; maybe TRBD1 (5 bases). Trimming pared 3 bases from V and 3 bases from J, leaving 11 bases between. Germline CDR1 and CDR2: DFQATT and SNEGSKA (reference sequence). The CDR3 length is 13 residues. For the CDR3, the DNA is TGCAGTGCTAGTCGGACACAGAAAGAGACCCAGTACTTC. Its translation: CSASRTQKETQYF.

The rearrangement uses TRBV29-1 and TRBJ1-2; no reliable D call. V was clipped by 3 bases and J by 8 bases, with 13 bases between them. This CDR3 spans 12 amino acids. Germline V gene sequence: CDR1 SQVTM, CDR2 ANQGSEA. CDR3: CSVDMVKPGYTF. Written as DNA, the CDR3 is TGCAGCGTTGACATGGTTAAACCCGGCTACACCTTC.

This clonotype showed up just a few times. V is TRBV18 and J is TRBJ2-1; the D call may be TRBD1 or TRBD2 (5 bases each). Germline V gene lookup returns CDR1 KGHSH and CDR2 LQKENI. The CDR3 has 16 amino acids. The ends were cut back, 0 bases at V and 2 bases at J, with 11 bases in the middle. The CDR3 sequence is CASSPPGQGAYNEQFF. DNA for the CDR3: TGTGCCAGCTCACCACCTGGCCAGGGAGCCTACAATGAGCAGTTCTTC.

This clonotype was observed many times. The gene calls are TRBV6-2 or TRBV6-3 and TRBJ2-3, with a tentative D call TRBD1 (6 bases). CDR1 and CDR2 from the germline V gene are MNHEY and SVGEGT. The CDR3 has 14 amino acids. Trimming removed 0 bases from V and 4 bases from J, with 8 bases in between. In DNA, the CDR3 is TGTGCCAGCAGTTACTCGGACAGTTCAGATACGCAGTATTTT. Amino acid sequence: CASSYSDSSDTQYF.

The gene calls are TRBV2 and TRBJ2-3; 7 positions match TRBD2. The trim removed 4 bases at V and 2 bases at J, leaving 3 bases unmatched. This CDR3 region has 14 residues. CDR1 is SNHLY, CDR2 FYNNEI, per germline. CDR3 nucleotides: TGTGCCAGCAGTGTTCAGCGGGACACAGATACGCAGTATTTT. It encodes CASSVQRDTDTQYF.

This clonotype was seen many times. The chain recombines TRBV9 with TRBJ2-3; the D call may be TRBD1 or TRBD2 (6 bases each). Per germline, CDR1 SGDLS and CDR2 YYNGEE. Trimming stripped 4 bases from V and 4 bases from J, with 22 bases between. The CDR3 is made up of 17 amino acids. Here the CDR3 reads CASSLHQGTYPSDTQYF. Written as DNA, the CDR3 is TGTGCCAGCAGCTTACACCAGGGGACTTACCCCTCAGATACGCAGTATTTT. Variable domain in full (rest from reference TRBV9 and TRBJ2-3): DSGVTQTPKHLITATGQRVTLRCSPRSGDLSVYWYQQSLDQGLQFLIQYYNGEERAKGNILERFSAQQFPDLHSELNLSSLELGDSALYFCASSLHQGTYPSDTQYFGPGTRLTVL.

This chain joins TRBV20-1 and TRBJ2-6; TRBD1 matches at 11 bases. Trimming took 4 bases from V and 4 from J; bases not matched to a gene: 9. The CDR3 is 17 residues long. In germline, CDR1 is DFQATT, CDR2 SNEGSKA (reference sequence). CDR3 region: CSATGTGGGGGANVLTF. CDR3 nucleotide sequence: TGCAGTGCTACCGGGACAGGGGGAGGTGGAGGGGCCAACGTCCTGACTTTC.

This clonotype came up many times. The rearrangement links TRBV6-1 to TRBJ1-1, with D unresolved. The CDR3 is 14 amino acids. The V end lost 7 bases, the J end lost 1 base, and 13 bases lay between the germline ends. CDR1 is MNHNS, CDR2 SASEGT, per germline. The CDR3: CASTSRGTNTEAFF. DNA for the CDR3: TGTGCCAGCACCTCCCGGGGAACGAACACTGAAGCTTTCTTT.

Ten or more counts support this clonotype. The gene calls are TRBV29-1 and TRBJ2-3; D gene unclear. Trimming cost V 7 bases and J 0 bases, with 8 bases left between them. Germline CDR1 SQVTM, CDR2 ANQGSEA. There are 12 residues in the CDR3. CDR3 nucleotide sequence: TGCAGCGAGGCGGACAGCACAGATACGCAGTATTTT. Its translation is CSEADSTDTQYF.

The V call is TRBV20-1, the J call TRBJ2-7; D is possibly TRBD2 (5 bases). Trimming shortened V by 4 bases and J by 4 bases, and 11 bases separated the two germline ends. The length of the CDR3 is 12 residues. Germline V gene lookup returns CDR1 DFQATT and CDR2 SNEGSKA (reference sequence). CDR3 nucleotides: TGCAGTGCTATTTTCGGAGGTTACGAGCAGTACTTC. This translates into CSAIFGGYEQYF.

This clonotype was found once. This chain connects TRBV6-1 to TRBJ2-7; 13 bases agree with TRBD2. J was trimmed by 0 bases and V by 6 bases; bases with no gene match: 11. Per germline, CDR1 MNHNS and CDR2 SASEGT. The CDR3 sequence is 18 residues long. This chain's CDR3 is CASSKSELAGGSSYEQYF. The CDR3 DNA sequence: TGTGCCAGCAGCAAATCGGAACTAGCGGGAGGGAGCTCCTACGAGCAGTACTTC.

This clonotype occurred a few times. This chain uses TRBV27 with TRBJ2-7, with TRBD2 identical over 12 bases. Germline values: CDR1 MNHEY, CDR2 SMNVEV (reference sequence). There are 15 residues in the CDR3. The V and J ends lost 5 bases and 2 bases, in that order; junction bases with no gene match: 4. CDR3 residues: CASSLLAGGPYEQYF. For the CDR3, the DNA is TGTGCCAGCAGTCTACTAGCGGGAGGCCCCTACGAGCAGTACTTC.

This clonotype has at least ten counts. The V call is TRBV20-1, the J call TRBJ1-1, with D possibly matching TRBD1 (6 bases). Germline CDR1 is DFQATT and CDR2 is SNEGSKA (reference sequence). This CDR3 spans 14 amino acids. Trimming shortened V by 0 bases and J by 3 bases, and 11 bases separated the two germline ends. CDR3 amino acids: CSARDRQVHTEAFF. CDR3 DNA: TGCAGTGCTAGAGATAGACAGGTACACACTGAAGCTTTCTTT.

The J gene is TRBJ2-1, the V gene TRBV5-1; tentatively, D is TRBD2 (7 bases). This CDR3 contains 15 residues. Per germline, CDR1 SGHRS and CDR2 YFSETQ. Between the trimmed V and J ends, which lost 0 bases and 5 bases, there was a span of 12 bases. The CDR3 reads CASSLAGGQNNEQFF. DNA of the CDR3: TGCGCCAGCAGCTTGGCGGGGGGACAAAACAATGAGCAGTTCTTC.

This clonotype was counted ten times or more. The chain links TRBV29-1 to TRBJ2-1, with D hard to call. Between the trimmed V and J ends, which lost 4 bases and 4 bases, there was a span of 5 bases. The CDR3 is 11 amino acids. Germline values: CDR1 SQVTM, CDR2 ANQGSEA. The CDR3 DNA follows: TGCAGCGTTGTACAGTACAATGAGCAGTTCTTC. Translation: CSVVQYNEQFF.

The V call is TRBV20-1, the J call TRBJ1-3, with D uncertain. CDR1 and CDR2 (germline): DFQATT, SNEGSKA (reference sequence). This CDR3 contains 14 residues. V was cut by 5 bases and J by 4 bases, with 15 bases left in between. The CDR3 DNA follows: TGCAGTGCTTCCTCATCGGTGGGCGGAAACACCATATATTTT. It yields the protein CSASSSVGGNTIYF.